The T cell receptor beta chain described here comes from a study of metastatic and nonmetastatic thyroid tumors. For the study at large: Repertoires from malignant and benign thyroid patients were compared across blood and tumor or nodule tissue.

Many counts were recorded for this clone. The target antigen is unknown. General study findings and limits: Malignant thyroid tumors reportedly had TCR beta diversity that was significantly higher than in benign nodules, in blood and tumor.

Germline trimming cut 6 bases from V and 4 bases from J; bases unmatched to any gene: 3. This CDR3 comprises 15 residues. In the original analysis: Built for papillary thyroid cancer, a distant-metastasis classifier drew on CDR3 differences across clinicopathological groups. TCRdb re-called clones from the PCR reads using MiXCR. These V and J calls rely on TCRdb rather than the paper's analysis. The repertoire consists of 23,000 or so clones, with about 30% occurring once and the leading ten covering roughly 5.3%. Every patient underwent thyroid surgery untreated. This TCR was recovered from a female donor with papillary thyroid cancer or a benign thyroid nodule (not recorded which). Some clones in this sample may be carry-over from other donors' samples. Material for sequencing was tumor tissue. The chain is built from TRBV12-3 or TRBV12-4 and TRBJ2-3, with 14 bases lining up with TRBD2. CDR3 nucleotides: TGTGCCAGCAGCCCGACTAGCGGGGGGGCAGATACGCAGTATTTT. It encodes CASSPTSGGADTQYF.